The 4 T cell receptor beta chains reported below all come from one sample, sequenced in a study of immune heterogeneity within non-small cell lung tumors. It was a multiplex PCR that amplified TCR beta CDR3, with 32 V and 13 J primers. TCRdb itself ran the multiplex PCR reads through MiXCR, one entry per CDR3 protein. The table includes 12,000 or so distinct CDR3 sequences, roughly 29% detected once. Template input was genomic DNA from bulk tumor (600 ng per sample). Far-apart biopsies, several per primary tumor, were taken during surgery. Patients underwent curative surgery for untreated, newly diagnosed non-small cell lung cancer. The sample taken for sequencing was lung tumor tissue. The receptors come from a man aged 50 to 59 with non-small cell lung cancer.

The chain joins TRBV5-6 to TRBJ2-7; TRBD1 matches 7 bases. Trimming at V came to 0 bases and at J to 7 bases, leaving 13 bases not matched to a gene. The germline V gene encodes CDR1 SGHDT and CDR2 YYEEEE. CDR3 length: 16 amino acids. CDR3 in amino acids: CASSLGGYRGYWEQYF. The CDR3 nucleotides read TGTGCCAGCAGCTTGGGGGGGTACAGGGGTTATTGGGAGCAGTACTTC.

The chain combines TRBV30 with TRBJ1-1; D possibly corresponds to TRBD1 (5 bases). V lost 1 base to trimming and J lost 2 bases, with 17 bases between them. Germline CDR1 GTSNPN, CDR2 SVGIG (reference sequence). The CDR3 runs 16 residues. The DNA of the CDR3 is TGTGCCTGGAGTGGGGGGATGACGGGAGTCAACACTGAAGCTTTCTTT. Its translation is CAWSGGMTGVNTEAFF. The full variable domain, rest sourced from reference TRBV30 and TRBJ1-1, is SQTIHQWPATLVQPVGSPLSLECTVEGTSNPNLYWYRQAAGRGLQLLFYSVGIGQISSEVPQNLSASRPQDRQFILSSKKLLLSDSGFYLCAWSGGMTGVNTEAFFGQGTRLTVV.

A remark on this clonotype: This could be a read error, since a much larger clone is one nucleotide away. V is TRBV6-2 or TRBV6-3 and J is TRBJ2-7, with D possibly matching TRBD1 (5 bases). The V end lost 6 bases, the J end lost 6 bases, and 12 bases lay between the germline ends. The CDR3 has 12 residues. CDR1 MNHEY and CDR2 SVGEGT come from the germline V gene. CDR3 region: CASSQRGPEQYF. Here the CDR3 DNA reads TGTGCCAGCAGCCAAAGGGGCCCCGAGCAGTACTTC.

This clonotype is judged large. The genes are TRBV2 and TRBJ2-7, with D tentatively TRBD1 or TRBD2 (5 bases each). Trimming removed 5 bases from V and 5 bases from J, with 13 bases in between. CDR1 is SNHLY and CDR2 is FYNNEI in the germline V gene. The CDR3 runs to 13 residues. In nucleotides, the CDR3 is TGTGCCAGCAGTAAGCAGGGAGCCCACGAGCAGTACTTC. Amino acids: CASSKQGAHEQYF. Together with reference TRBV2 and TRBJ2-7, the CDR3 gives the full variable domain: EPEVTQTPSHQVTQMGQEVILRCVPISNHLYFYWYRQILGQKVEFLVSFYNNEISEKSEIFDDQFSVERPDGSNFTLKIRSTKLEDSAMYFCASSKQGAHEQYFGPGTRLTVT.